The rows below give T cell receptor beta chains drawn from one sample of a study of CD8 T cells in ankylosing spondylitis. From the 5' RACE reads, TCRdb called clonotypes with MiXCR, one entry per CDR3 protein. This table holds about 320,000 distinct CDR3 sequences, around 10% found once. Sequencing was carried out using blood, either unsorted or a sorted T cell fraction (not recorded which). These receptors all come from a female donor with ankylosing spondylitis or in good health (not recorded which). Both conserved end residues are part of each CDR3. The order of the fields is J gene, clone size, D gene, V gene, CDR3 DNA, CDR3 protein. A D gene is named only where the DNA matches it firmly. The listing skips clone size in some rows; elsewhere it reads once, few, many or a size class.

J: TRBJ2-1
size: many
D: TRBD1
V: TRBV12-3/TRBV12-4
DNA: TGTGCCACCGGGACAGGGGGCCTTTATGAGCAGTTCTTC
CDR3: CATGTGGLYEQFF

J: TRBJ2-7
size: many
D: TRBD2
V: TRBV20-1
DNA: TGCAGTGCTCCGGGACTAGCGGGATCTAGTGAGCAGTACTTC
CDR3: CSAPGLAGSSEQYF

J: TRBJ1-6
size: few
D: NA
V: TRBV15
DNA: TGTGCCACCAGCAGAGAACCCAGCTCCTATAATTCACCCCTCCACTTT
CDR3: CATSREPSSYNSPLHF

J: TRBJ2-7
size: many
D: TRBD2
V: TRBV20-1
DNA: TGCAGTGCTCTCCACTCTAGCGGTTCCTACGAGCAGTACTTC
CDR3: CSALHSSGSYEQYF

J: TRBJ1-1
size: few
D: NA
V: TRBV7-9
DNA: TGTGCCAGCAGTTCCGGGACGGGGAGCTCCGAAGCTTTCTTT
CDR3: CASSSGTGSSEAFF

J: TRBJ2-1
size: many
D: TRBD2
V: TRBV5-1
DNA: TGCGCCAGCAGCTCCGGACTAGCGGGGGGCTCCTACAATGAGCAGTTCTTC
CDR3: CASSSGLAGGSYNEQFF

J: TRBJ2-3
size: many
D: NA
V: TRBV7-9
DNA: TGTGCCAGCAGCGAAACGTCAGATACGCAGTATTTT
CDR3: CASSETSDTQYF

J: TRBJ1-2
size: few
D: NA
V: TRBV19
DNA: TGTGCCAGTAGTATAGGCTCCTTCTATGGCTACACCTTC
CDR3: CASSIGSFYGYTF

J: TRBJ2-2
size: many
D: NA
V: TRBV12-3/TRBV12-4
DNA: TGTGCCAGCAGTTTTGCGGGATCGAACACCGGGGAGCTGTTTTTT
CDR3: CASSFAGSNTGELFF

J: TRBJ1-1
size: NA
D: NA
V: TRBV15
DNA: TGTGCCACCAGCAGAGATTTCGGACAGAAAAACACTGAAGCTTTCTTT
CDR3: CATSRDFGQKNTEAFF

J: TRBJ2-5
size: NA
D: NA
V: TRBV10-3
DNA: TGTGCCATCAGTGACGGGGAAGGGGAGACCCAGTACTTC
CDR3: CAISDGEGETQYF

J: TRBJ2-3
size: NA
D: NA
V: TRBV20-1
DNA: TGCAGTGCAATAGAGGGGGGGCCGGCAGATACGCAGTATTTT
CDR3: CSAIEGGPADTQYF

J: TRBJ2-5
size: many
D: NA
V: TRBV5-8
DNA: TGTGCCAGTTTGAGGAGAGGACAAGAGACCCAGTACTTC
CDR3: CASLRRGQETQYF

J: TRBJ1-5
size: few
D: TRBD1
V: TRBV11-1
DNA: TGTGCCAGCAGCCCATGGACAGGAATTAGCAATCAGCCCCAGCATTTT
CDR3: CASSPWTGISNQPQHF

J: TRBJ2-3
size: many
D: NA
V: TRBV7-9
DNA: TGTGCCAGCAGCTTAGCGGCTAGTCGGGCCACAGATACGCAGTATTTT
CDR3: CASSLAASRATDTQYF

J: TRBJ1-1
size: many
D: TRBD1
V: TRBV5-1
DNA: TGCGCCAGCAGCTTGGGTGGCCAGGGGGCGATGAACACTGAAGCTTTCTTT
CDR3: CASSLGGQGAMNTEAFF

J: TRBJ2-1
size: NA
D: NA
V: TRBV12-3/TRBV12-4
DNA: TGTGCCAGCAGGGGGGTTCGGGATCTCAATGAGCAGTTCTTC
CDR3: CASRGVRDLNEQFF

J: TRBJ2-5
size: NA
D: NA
V: TRBV20-1
DNA: TGCAGTGCTCCCGGGACTGGCGGGGAGACCCAGTACTTC
CDR3: CSAPGTGGETQYF

J: TRBJ2-1
size: many
D: TRBD2
V: TRBV5-1
DNA: TGCGCCAGCAGCCCTTCACTAGCGGGAATTAGCTCCTACAATGAGCAGTTCTTC
CDR3: CASSPSLAGISSYNEQFF

J: TRBJ1-1
size: many
D: NA
V: TRBV18
DNA: TGTGCCAGCTCCCCAGAGAGTTGGGCTTTCTTT
CDR3: CASSPESWAFF

J: TRBJ2-3
size: many
D: NA
V: TRBV7-8
DNA: TGTGCCAGCCAAGCACGGGGGCGTACGGATACGCAGTATTTT
CDR3: CASQARGRTDTQYF

J: TRBJ1-5
size: many
D: NA
V: TRBV28
DNA: TGTGCCAGCAGTTTAATTAGCGGGGGCGGTTATAGCAATCAGCCCCAGCATTTT
CDR3: CASSLISGGGYSNQPQHF

J: TRBJ2-7
size: many
D: NA
V: TRBV28
DNA: TGTGCCAGCAGTTACGGGGGCGGAAACGAGCAGTACTTC
CDR3: CASSYGGGNEQYF